This T cell receptor beta chain was recovered during a study of beta chain features in type 1 diabetes. In the study overall: Patients did not differ from healthy donors in age, gender or cell yield.

CD45RO/CCR7/CD25/CD127/CD95/CD27 sorting isolated CD4+ naive, central memory, regulatory and stem cell-like memory cells. In its sample, this clone was seen many times. Germline V gives CDR1 SGHDN, CDR2 FVKESK. Germline trimming cut 1 base from V and 4 bases from J; bases unmatched to any gene: 6. The CDR3 has 17 amino acids. Sequenced material consisted of expressed TCRB transcripts (all of the isolated RNA was reverse transcribed). Using immunoSEQ multiplex PCR, the repertoire was profiled, and TCRdb retains in-frame clones only, with some absent. The table has fewer than 650,000 clones, 15% to 19% seen once; the top ten hold approximately 0.087%.

The rearrangement joins TRBV14 to TRBJ2-1; 11 nucleotides match TRBD2. This clonotype was sampled from a man aged 18 to 29 in good health. Sequencing used naive CD4+ T cells from blood. CDR3 bases: TGTGCCAGCAGCCAAGGGCTAGCGGGAGGACGATACAATGAGCAGTTCTTC. Translating gives CASSQGLAGGRYNEQFF.